This T cell receptor (beta chain) was sequenced in a study of T cell repertoires in cytomegalovirus infection. Findings of the study overall: Summed frequency of shared TCR beta families picked out CMV carriers who also had the relevant HLA.

From the reads, TCRdb called clonotypes with MiXCR, one entry per CDR3 protein. The sample yields some 220,000 distinct CDR3 sequences, 35% to 40% seen once. CDR1 SGHAT and CDR2 FQNNGV come from the germline V gene. The CDR3 extends over 14 amino acids. J gave up 4 bases and V 5 bases, and 4 bases lay outside the gene matches. Concerning this clonotype: The antigen remains unidentified.

The chain uses TRBV11-2 and TRBJ2-2, with 7 bases aligning to TRBD1. The input for sequencing was CD8+ T cells from cultured PBMCs, taken from culture after CMV antigen stimulation. This sequence was found in a human donor in good health (CMV status not recorded). Some clones in this sample may be carry-over from other donors' samples. CDR3 bases: TGTGCCAGCAGCCAACAGGGGCGCACCGGGGAGCTGTTTTTT. Protein product: CASSQQGRTGELFF.